These 30 T cell receptor beta chains share one sample of origin, sequenced in a study of identical twins. TCRdb independently ran MiXCR on the 5' RACE reads; one entry per CDR3 protein. The repertoire holds under 900,000 distinct CDR3 sequences, with about 12% as singletons. This same sample was also part of a study on yellow fever vaccine responses in identical twins.

Specimen: PBMCs. These receptors were taken from a young woman in good health.

This clonotype has a handful of counts. The V call is TRBV12-3 or TRBV12-4, the J call TRBJ2-2; possible D gene TRBD2, 5 bases. This CDR3 has 15 amino acids. The V gene lost 6 bases and the J gene lost 1 base, with 12 bases spanning the gap. The CDR3 spells CASSRELGNTGELFF. DNA for the CDR3: TGTGCCAGCAGCCGGGAATTGGGGAACACCGGGGAGCTGTTTTTT.

This clonotype has a count of ten or more. The V gene is TRBV13, the J gene TRBJ2-1; D perhaps matches TRBD2 (6 bases). Germline loops: CDR1 PRHDT, CDR2 FYEKMQ (reference sequence). The CDR3 sequence is 13 residues long. With 5 bases removed from V and 2 bases from J, the gap between germline ends came to 7 bases. CDR3 bases: TGTGCCAGCAGCGGCGGGGCCTACAATGAGCAGTTCTTC. Translating gives CASSGGAYNEQFF.

The chain recombines TRBV10-3 with TRBJ2-1; possibly TRBD2 for D (5 bases). V lost 8 bases to trimming and J lost 2 bases, with 13 bases between them. From germline, CDR1 is ENHRY and CDR2 SYGVKD. The CDR3 has 14 amino acids. CDR3 loop: CAIGRTEAYNEQFF. In DNA form, the CDR3 reads TGTGCCATCGGTAGGACGGAGGCCTACAATGAGCAGTTCTTC.

The chain has TRBV7-9 and TRBJ1-2, with 9 bases matching TRBD1. The CDR3 runs to 13 residues. Trimming removed 5 bases from V and 7 bases from J; junction bases left unmatched: 5. CDR1 and CDR2 from the germline V gene are SEHNR and FQNEAQ (reference sequence). The CDR3 is CASSPGTGSGYTF. As DNA, the CDR3 is TGTGCCAGCAGCCCCGGGACAGGGAGTGGCTACACCTTC.

To note about this clonotype: At one of its ends the junction is not consistent with the germline gene, which may arise from a read error. The chain joins TRBV20-1 to TRBJ2-7, with 7 bases lining up with TRBD2. CDR1 is DFQATT and CDR2 is SNEGSKA in the germline V gene (reference sequence). The CDR3 extends over 15 amino acids. The chain's CDR3 is CSARDRRLAVYEQHF. Written as DNA, the CDR3 is TGCAGTGCTAGAGATCGGCGGCTAGCGGTCTACGAGCAGCACTTC.

This clonotype was counted at least ten times. The genes are TRBV11-2 and TRBJ2-1, with D unresolved. Germline assignment: CDR1 SGHAT and CDR2 FQNNGV. The CDR3 extends over 11 amino acids. V lost 4 bases, J lost 9 bases, and 7 bases lay in between. CDR3: CASSSLIEQFF. The CDR3 bases are TGTGCCAGCAGCTCTCTTATTGAGCAGTTCTTC.

In this sample, this clonotype turned up a few times. V gene TRBV6-1 combines with J gene TRBJ2-1; the D gene is possibly TRBD1 (6 bases). V was shortened by 6 bases and J by 7 bases, with 13 bases between the two germline ends. Germline CDR1 is MNHNS and CDR2 is SASEGT. The CDR3 covers 13 residues. CDR3 residues: CASSDQGFNEQFF. For the CDR3, the DNA is TGTGCCAGCAGCGACCAGGGGTTTAATGAGCAGTTCTTC.

This clonotype was picked up a small number of times. The rearrangement uses TRBV10-3 and TRBJ1-3; D is unclear. The germline gives CDR1 ENHRY, CDR2 SYGVKD. V was clipped by 5 bases and J by 2 bases, with 7 bases between them. CDR3 length equals 13 residues. This CDR3 reads CAISTTTGNTIYF. DNA of the CDR3: TGTGCCATCAGTACAACGACTGGAAACACCATATATTTT.

The chain is built from TRBV12-3 or TRBV12-4 and TRBJ2-1; 7 nucleotides agree with TRBD2. This CDR3 region has 13 residues. V lost 3 bases, J lost 15 bases, and 11 bases stayed unmatched. The CDR3 nucleotides read TGTGCCAGCAGTTTCGGCGGGGGTTTATATCGGTTCTTC. Translating it yields CASSFGGGLYRFF.

This clonotype was detected ten times or more. The genes are TRBV3-1 and TRBJ2-3, with D perhaps matching TRBD1 (6 bases). The V end was cut by 1 base, the J end by 3 bases, with 14 bases between. CDR1 and CDR2 (germline): LGHDT, YNNKEL (reference sequence). There are 16 residues in the CDR3. CDR3 sequence reads: CASSQVGSQGTDTQYF. CDR3 in DNA: TGTGCCAGCAGCCAAGTTGGGTCACAGGGTACAGATACGCAGTATTTT.

The V gene is TRBV9, the J gene TRBJ2-7; TRBD2 matches 9 bases. This CDR3 has 12 residues. Germline V lookup: CDR1 SGDLS, CDR2 YYNGEE. The V segment lost 7 bases and the J segment 5 bases; nucleotides outside the gene matches: 4. CDR3 nucleotide sequence: TGTGCCAGCGGCGGGGGGGCGCACGAGCAGTACTTC. This codes for CASGGGAHEQYF.

The chain has TRBV20-1 and TRBJ2-2; 7 bases fit TRBD1. CDR1 is DFQATT and CDR2 is SNEGSKA in the germline V gene (reference sequence). V shed 7 bases, J shed 2 bases, and the junction held 7 bases outside the gene matches. The CDR3 loop spans 14 amino acids. The CDR3 region is CSVPGQSNTGELFF. As DNA, the CDR3 is TGCAGTGTCCCGGGACAGTCCAACACCGGGGAGCTGTTTTTT.

This clonotype has at least ten counts. The CDR3 DNA is TGTGCCATCAGTGAGTCGGTGGTAGCGGGGCTTTCACCCACAGATACGCAGTATTTT. Protein: CAISESVVAGLSPTDTQYF. The chain couples TRBV10-3 to TRBJ2-3; 8 positions match TRBD2. Germline CDR1 ENHRY, CDR2 SYGVKD. V shed 0 bases, J shed 2 bases, and the junction held 13 bases outside the gene matches. This CDR3 contains 19 residues.

This clonotype was counted a single time. The chain has TRBV12-3 or TRBV12-4 and TRBJ1-2; tentative D call: TRBD1 (6 bases). Trimming shortened V by 6 bases and J by 0 bases, and 8 bases separated the two germline ends. This CDR3 spans 13 amino acids. CDR3 sequence (DNA): TGTGCCAGCAGCGGACAGTCTAACTATGGCTACACCTTC. It is translated as CASSGQSNYGYTF.

This clonotype has only a few counts. This chain links TRBV12-3 or TRBV12-4 with TRBJ1-5, with D tentatively TRBD1 (5 bases). The CDR3 consists of 15 residues. V was pared by 5 bases and J by 7 bases, with 18 bases between. Here the CDR3 reads CASSPREGGGQPQHF. The CDR3 DNA sequence: TGTGCCAGCAGTCCAAGGGAGGGTGGGGGGCAGCCCCAGCATTTT.

This clonotype was found a few times. The chain has TRBV20-1 and TRBJ1-1; D unresolved. CDR1 and CDR2 (germline): DFQATT, SNEGSKA (reference sequence). V dropped 5 bases and J dropped 4 bases, with 14 bases sitting between them. The CDR3 covers 13 residues. The CDR3 nucleotides are TGCAGTGCTCGATTGGTTGTAAGCACTGAAGCTTTCTTT. Translating it yields CSARLVVSTEAFF.

V is TRBV5-5 and J is TRBJ2-3, with TRBD2 matching over 10 bases. The germline CDR1 and CDR2 sequences are SGHKS and YYEKEE (reference sequence). This CDR3 spans 17 amino acids. After removal of 1 base from V and 2 bases from J, the junction contained 7 bases not matched to a gene. The CDR3 sequence is CASSLLSGLAITDTQYF. The CDR3, as DNA: TGTGCCAGCAGCTTGTTATCGGGACTAGCGATCACAGATACGCAGTATTTT.

The table lists this clonotype with a few counts. The CDR3 reads CASSQPGSSYNEQFF. The CDR3 DNA follows: TGCGCCAGCAGCCAACCAGGGAGCTCCTACAATGAGCAGTTCTTC. V is TRBV4-1 and J is TRBJ2-1; D tentatively reads TRBD1 or TRBD2 (5 bases each). The CDR3 is 15 amino acids. Trimming pared 2 bases from V and 0 bases from J, leaving 8 bases between. The germline CDR1 and CDR2 sequences are MGHRA and YSYEKL.

The chain has TRBV29-1 and TRBJ1-1, with D perhaps TRBD1 (6 bases). Germline V gene lookup returns CDR1 SQVTM and CDR2 ANQGSEA. Deletions cut 3 bases from V and 0 bases from J, with 8 bases between. The CDR3 is 13 residues long. The CDR3 DNA sequence: TGCAGCGTTGAGGACAGACTGAACACTGAAGCTTTCTTT. Residues: CSVEDRLNTEAFF.

This clonotype turned up a few times. This chain uses TRBV10-1 with TRBJ2-5; 9 positions match TRBD2. The V and J ends lost 2 bases and 5 bases, in that order; junction bases with no gene match: 9. The germline gives CDR1 WNHNN, CDR2 SYGVQD (reference sequence). The CDR3 loop spans 16 amino acids. CDR3 residues: CASSEGREGRGETQYF. Here the CDR3 DNA reads TGCGCCAGCAGTGAGGGGCGGGAGGGCCGTGGGGAGACCCAGTACTTC.

This clonotype came up a few times. CDR3 residues: CASSIEPRYNEQFF. CDR3 coding DNA: TGTGCCAGTAGTATAGAGCCCAGGTACAATGAGCAGTTCTTC. V usage is TRBV19 and J usage is TRBJ2-1, with D unclear. There are 14 residues in the CDR3. Germline lookup yields CDR1 LNHDA and CDR2 SQIVND (reference sequence). Trimming shortened V by 0 bases and J by 4 bases, and 7 bases separated the two germline ends.

The chain combines TRBV5-1 with TRBJ2-1; 8 nucleotides agree with TRBD2. V lost 4 bases and J lost 4; bases outside the gene matches: 10. Germline values: CDR1 SGHRS, CDR2 YFSETQ. The CDR3 is 16 amino acids. The chain's CDR3 is CASSRTSGDPYNEQFF. The CDR3 DNA follows: TGCGCCAGCAGCCGTACTAGCGGAGACCCGTACAATGAGCAGTTCTTC.

This clonotype was seen at least ten times. The chain is built from TRBV10-3 and TRBJ2-1; D is ambiguous. This CDR3 has 13 residues. The ends were cut back, 10 bases at V and 7 bases at J, with 17 bases in the middle. The germline V gene encodes CDR1 ENHRY and CDR2 SYGVKD. The DNA of the CDR3 is TGTGCCACCACGGAGACGAAAGAGAATGAGCAGTTCTTC. This codes for CATTETKENEQFF.

This clonotype was counted many times. The genes are TRBV6-1 and TRBJ1-5; D is possibly TRBD1 (6 bases). CDR1 is MNHNS, CDR2 SASEGT, per germline. This CDR3 contains 17 residues. Deletions cut 5 bases from V and 6 bases from J, with 23 bases between. The CDR3 here is CASSRGSAGARGQPQHF. The CDR3 DNA sequence: TGTGCCAGCAGTCGAGGCTCAGCGGGGGCGCGTGGTCAGCCCCAGCATTTT.

V gene TRBV7-8 combines with J gene TRBJ2-5; TRBD2 aligns across 11 bases. Germline CDR1 is SGHVS and CDR2 is FQNEAQ. Trimming cost V 4 bases and J 3 bases; bases outside gene matches: 10. CDR3 length: 17 amino acids. The CDR3 DNA is TGTGCCAGCAGCTCCGGGGGACTAGCGGTGAGGGAAGAGACCCAGTACTTC. It codes for CASSSGGLAVREETQYF.

This clonotype was picked up many times. The rearrangement uses TRBV9 and TRBJ2-5; D is undetermined. The V end lost 5 bases, the J end lost 4 bases, and 3 bases lay between the germline ends. Germline V gene lookup returns CDR1 SGDLS and CDR2 YYNGEE. The CDR3 runs to 10 residues. The CDR3 bases are TGTGCCAGCAGTGGAGAGACCCAGTACTTC. It yields the protein CASSGETQYF.

The genes are TRBV27 and TRBJ2-1; D gene uncertain. Trimming stripped 5 bases from V and 7 bases from J, with 21 bases between. The V gene's germline CDR1 is MNHEY and CDR2 SMNVEV (reference sequence). The CDR3 loop spans 16 amino acids. The chain's CDR3 is CASSLGLNLKRNEQFF. The CDR3 nucleotides are TGTGCCAGCAGTCTTGGTCTAAACTTGAAACGGAATGAGCAGTTCTTC.

The V gene is TRBV25-1, the J gene TRBJ2-2; D ambiguous. V was trimmed by 6 bases and J by 1 base, leaving 12 bases between them. Germline V gene sequence: CDR1 MGHDK, CDR2 SYGVNS. The CDR3 length is 15 residues. CDR3 in amino acids: CASRQAKGNTGELFF. The CDR3 coding sequence is TGTGCCAGCAGACAAGCCAAGGGGAACACCGGGGAGCTGTTTTTT.

The rearrangement joins TRBV5-5 to TRBJ2-1; D may be TRBD1 or TRBD2 (6 bases each). The germline V gene has CDR1 SGHKS and CDR2 YYEKEE (reference sequence). This CDR3 spans 15 amino acids. V was shortened by 2 bases and J by 3 bases, with 12 bases between the two germline ends. The CDR3 DNA sequence: TGTGCCAGCAGCTTAGGGGGGCGCGACTACAATGAGCAGTTCTTC. Its translation: CASSLGGRDYNEQFF. Full variable domain (remainder filled in from reference TRBV5-5 and TRBJ2-1): DAGVTQSPTHLIKTRGQQVTLRCSPISGHKSVSWYQQVLGQGPQFIFQYYEKEERGRGNFPDRFSARQFPNYSSELNVNALLLGDSALYLCASSLGGRDYNEQFFGPGTRLTVL.

V gene TRBV9 combines with J gene TRBJ1-2; D remains ambiguous. Germline V gene sequence: CDR1 SGDLS, CDR2 YYNGEE. The V gene lost 2 bases and the J gene lost 4 bases, with 9 bases spanning the gap. The CDR3 runs to 13 residues. This chain's CDR3 is CASSVDPSYGYTF. CDR3 nucleotide sequence: TGTGCCAGCAGCGTGGACCCTAGCTATGGCTACACCTTC.